This TCR beta chain was found in a study of human T cells and chemical hapten exposure (dated by TCRdb to about 2021). Concerning the study at large: For sensitization, 2% DPC in acetone was applied to a roughly 2 cm by roughly 2 cm area of upper inner arm skin. The libraries were sequenced as a pool, and the TCR yield per sample differed mostly because of small variations in library volumes within the pool. This study followed changes in the peripheral blood TCR repertoire in vivo during primary and secondary sensitization of alopecia patients to the hapten diphenylcyclopropenone (DPC). Patient blood was sampled pre-sensitization (week 0) and at 2, 6 and about 24 weeks after DPC sensitization. Blood for TCR sequencing was provided by twenty-nine alopecia patients at one to four time points (pre-sensitization, 2, 6 and 24 weeks). Patch testing on the upper back used Finn chambers containing 0.01% DPC, with scoring done after 6 days according to International Contact Dermatitis Research Group standards. Throughout the study period of around 25 weeks, patients also received therapeutic DPC doses to the scalp every week. The patient cohort, mostly female, included alopecia areata with under or over 50% scalp involvement, alopecia totalis and alopecia universalis.

Libraries were made using RACE. The run used a NextSeq 500. During library preparation, unique molecular identifiers were attached to individual cDNA molecules so that TCRs could be counted in a quantitative, reproducible way. Both TCR alpha and TCR beta chains were sequenced from each blood RNA sample. Under the source paper's analysis protocol: A median of about 100,000 TCRs per sample was observed, with a range of about 20,000 to 750,000. V, J and CDR3 annotation of the TCR reads was carried out using the Decombinator software suite. For PS versus PT1 abundance plots, all samples were subsampled to the same number of TCRs (28,000). Expanded TCRs were defined as absent before sensitization and observed at least eight times at the 2-week time point. TCRdb redid the processing of the public reads, applying fastp at Q25 and MiXCR, and retained in-frame beta chains. Each record represents a unique CDR3 protein, reported with the most common genes and DNA among its rows. In this record, the V and J calls reflect TCRdb's handling and not the investigators' own analysis. The sample table records roughly 100,000 distinct CDR3 sequences; 9% to 15% of these occur just once. The top ten clones comprise more than 1.5% of the sample.

What the research found in general, with its limitations: Compared with pre-sensitization or healthy control sets, expanded TCRs formed significantly more large CDR3 similarity clusters, which is consistent with antigen-driven responses. DPC sensitization did not change the number of TCRs with a frequency above 1 in 1000, and there was no evidence of changes in global repertoire structure. After repeated subsampling, changes were observed in the strength of the expansion versus patch-test correlation and in the threshold at which the correlation became significant. Patch test score correlated positively with the number of PT1 expanded TCRs, reaching significance at thresholds 8, 16 and 32 but not at 4. Alopecia, a presumed autoimmune disease, was present in all patients, so the immune response of the patients might differ from that of healthy individuals.

There are 15 amino acids in the CDR3, from cysteine to phenylalanine inclusive. Only the CDR3 portion is preserved as DNA: 45 bases, with reading frame beginning at the first base. As to this clonotype: Its antigen has not been determined. No base-level quality is on record; no much larger clone is a single base apart.

The sample's time point, from its label and the paper: pre-sensitization, week 0. The label giving this sample's treatment or condition can be read as: therapeutic diphenylcyclopropenone sensitization with weekly scalp DPC. Blood at each patch-test visit was drawn before the patch test was applied. Eligible patients were aged 18 to 70, diagnosed with alopecia, deemed suitable for DPC therapy, and excluded if pregnant. Total RNA was extracted from unfractionated whole blood collected in Tempus Blood RNA tubes. The chain couples TRBV21-1 to TRBJ2-7; TRBD1, the D gene given by the table, was not confirmed from the DNA. TRBV21-1 is marked as a pseudogene. The sequence was obtained from a woman in her forties or fifties with alopecia areata. Some clones in this sample may be carry-over from other donors' samples. The specimen comprised whole blood, sampled in connection with sensitization to the hapten diphenylcyclopropenone (DPC). The nucleotide sequence reads as follows: TGTGCCAGCAGCAAAGCAGTTGAGGGACGGAGGGAGCAGTACTTC. The encoded protein is CASSKAVEGRREQYF.